These 8 T cell receptor beta chains share one sample of origin, sequenced in a study of cytomegalovirus exposure and HLA in healthy donors (dated by TCRdb to the late 2010s). To prepare the library, the immunoSEQ multiplex PCR assay was applied. The multiplex PCR relied on a mix of 60 forward primers for TCR Vbeta segments and 13 reverse primers for TCR Jbeta segments. This is the immuneACCESS table as TCRdb keeps it, with only in-frame sequences that have V and J called. A part of the clones is gone; compared with another copy, unresolved V genes explain less than half, and the rest is unexplained. Counted in this sample were 140,000 or so clones; about 75% of them appeared once. Of the sample, roughly 4% is held by the ten largest clones. Sequenced sample: PBMCs. These receptors all come from a man in his 60s in good health and CMV-seronegative.

V usage is TRBV6-4 and J usage is TRBJ1-5; the D is unclear. V was pared by 0 bases and J by 0 bases, with 12 bases between. The CDR3 runs 17 residues. CDR1 is MRHNA, CDR2 SNTAGT, per germline. As DNA, the CDR3 is TGTGCCAGCAGTGACTCGCCCCTAGATTATAGCAATCAGCCCCAGCATTTT. Translating gives CASSDSPLDYSNQPQHF.

This chain uses TRBV5-1 with TRBJ2-7; 10 nucleotides agree with TRBD2. Germline CDR1 and CDR2: SGHRS and YFSETQ. The CDR3 spans 17 residues. With 1 base clipped from V and 2 bases from J, the junction kept 9 bases outside the gene matches. The CDR3 spells CASSLNRASGSPYEQYF. CDR3 DNA: TGCGCCAGCAGCTTGAACCGGGCTAGCGGGAGCCCCTACGAGCAGTACTTC.

In its sample, this clone was seen a few times. The chain joins TRBV2 to TRBJ1-6; D call uncertain. The CDR3 runs to 12 residues. The germline V gene encodes CDR1 SNHLY and CDR2 FYNNEI. Trimming removed 6 bases at V and 8 bases at J, with 8 bases between. CDR3 in DNA: TGTGCCAGCAGCATACGGGATTCACCCCTCCACTTT. Its translation: CASSIRDSPLHF.

The chain carries TRBV10-3 and TRBJ2-7, with D maybe TRBD2 (6 bases). V lost 3 bases to trimming and J lost 0 bases, with 18 bases between them. CDR3 length: 17 amino acids. Germline V gives CDR1 ENHRY, CDR2 SYGVKD. The chain's CDR3 is CAISERIPLATSYEQYF. Here the CDR3 DNA reads TGTGCCATCAGTGAAAGAATCCCTCTAGCGACCTCCTACGAGCAGTACTTC.

This chain uses TRBV5-1 with TRBJ1-1; D might be TRBD1 (5 bases). CDR3 length: 14 residues. V was clipped by 3 bases and J by 7 bases, with 16 bases between them. Germline V gene data show CDR1 as SGHRS and CDR2 as YFSETQ. The CDR3 bases are TGCGCCAGCAGCTCTTACACCGGGGGAAGTGAAGCTTTCTTT. Its protein product is CASSSYTGGSEAFF.

This clone was detected a few times. This rearrangement joins TRBV19 to TRBJ1-2, with D maybe TRBD1 (5 bases). Germline lookup yields CDR1 LNHDA and CDR2 SQIVND (reference sequence). Between the trimmed V and J ends, which lost 4 bases and 3 bases, there was a span of 9 bases. There are 13 residues in the CDR3. The chain's CDR3 is CASSTKGYYGYTF. CDR3 bases: TGTGCCAGTAGTACAAAGGGGTACTATGGCTACACCTTC.

This chain's CDR3 is CASSYSTGAGDTQYF. The DNA for the CDR3 is TGTGCCAGCAGTTACTCCACAGGGGCGGGGGATACGCAGTATTTT. This chain joins TRBV6-5 and TRBJ2-3, with a weak D call TRBD1 (7 bases). From germline, CDR1 is MNHEY and CDR2 SVGAGI. The CDR3 loop spans 15 amino acids. Trimming shortened V by 0 bases and J by 6 bases, and 13 bases separated the two germline ends.

The CDR3 nucleotides are TGTGCCAGCAGCTTATCGGCGGGAGGCAGGACAGATACGCAGTATTTT. The encoded protein is CASSLSAGGRTDTQYF. The chain has TRBV7-3 and TRBJ2-3; TRBD2 agrees at 8 bases. This CDR3 has 16 amino acids. The trim removed 2 bases at V and 3 bases at J, leaving 7 bases unmatched. Germline V lookup: CDR1 SGHTA, CDR2 FQGTGA. Full variable domain (outside the CDR3, taken from reference TRBV7-3 and TRBJ2-3): GAGVSQTPSNKVTEKGKYVELRCDPISGHTALYWYRQSLGQGPEFLIYFQGTGAADDSGLPNDRFFAVRPEGSVSTLKIQRTERGDSAVYLCASSLSAGGRTDTQYFGPGTRLTVL.